One sample yielded the 19 T cell receptor beta chains listed below, sequenced in a study of blood T cell repertoires in COVID-19. Profiled with immunoSEQ multiplex PCR; TCRdb holds only in-frame clones, not every one. The sample holds some 350,000 clones; 87% are singletons and the top ten take approximately 5.3%. Sequenced input: PBMCs or T cells enriched from blood (not recorded which). Receptor source: a woman aged 25-40 years who had recovered from COVID-19.

The chain has TRBV2 and TRBJ2-2; 10 bases map to TRBD1. Germline V lookup: CDR1 SNHLY, CDR2 FYNNEI. The CDR3 has 17 residues. V was pared by 6 bases and J by 3 bases, with 10 bases of the junction left unmatched. The chain's CDR3 is CASRDRQGALDTGELFF. The CDR3 DNA reads TGTGCCAGCAGAGACAGACAGGGGGCTTTGGACACCGGGGAGCTGTTTTTT.

The chain has TRBV12-3 or TRBV12-4 and TRBJ2-7; D remains unclear. V lost 6 bases, J lost 4 bases, and 13 bases lay in between. CDR3 length equals 13 residues. CDR3: CASSPSPGYEQYF. CDR3 sequence (DNA): TGTGCCAGCAGCCCCTCCCCCGGGTACGAGCAGTACTTC.

The chain is built from TRBV12-3 or TRBV12-4 and TRBJ2-1, with D unclear. CDR3 length: 12 amino acids. With 6 bases removed from V and 5 bases from J, the gap between germline ends came to 8 bases. CDR3 residues: CASRQNHNEQFF. DNA of the CDR3: TGTGCCAGCAGGCAGAACCACAATGAGCAGTTCTTC.

The rearrangement joins TRBV7-2 to TRBJ1-5; D remains unclear. The CDR3 spans 12 residues. Germline loops: CDR1 SGHTA, CDR2 FQGNSA. Trimming removed 3 bases at V and 6 bases at J, with 6 bases between. The CDR3 region has the DNA TGTGCCAGCAGCTTTTCGGGTCAGCCCCAGCATTTT. Protein product: CASSFSGQPQHF. Variable domain in full (rest from reference TRBV7-2 and TRBJ1-5): GAGVSQSPSNKVTEKGKDVELRCDPISGHTALYWYRQSLGQGLEFLIYFQGNSAPDKSGLPSDRFSAERTGGSVSTLTIQRTQQEDSAVYLCASSFSGQPQHFGDGTRLSIL.

This clone was counted only a few times. The V call is TRBV11-1, the J call TRBJ1-3; TRBD1 agrees at 10 bases. Germline V lookup: CDR1 SGHAT, CDR2 FQDESV (reference sequence). After removal of 5 bases from V and 3 bases from J, the junction contained 7 bases not matched to a gene. The CDR3 has 16 residues. The CDR3 loop reads CASSPRQGAFGNTIYF. The CDR3, as DNA: TGTGCCAGCAGCCCGAGACAGGGGGCCTTTGGAAACACCATATATTTT.

This chain joins TRBV5-5 and TRBJ1-5; the D gene is possibly TRBD1 (5 bases). V was clipped by 0 bases and J by 6 bases, with 19 bases between them. From germline, CDR1 is SGHKS and CDR2 YYEKEE (reference sequence). The CDR3 covers 17 residues. DNA of the CDR3: TGTGCCAGCAGCTTGGCCCCCGGCCAGGGAACAGGTCAGCCCCAGCATTTT. It encodes CASSLAPGQGTGQPQHF.

This clone is a singleton in its sample. The CDR3 nucleotides are TGTGCCAGCAGTGATGATGGGACTGAAGGGAGACCCCAGTACTTC. Protein product: CASSDDGTEGRPQYF. This chain links TRBV2 with TRBJ2-5; tentative D call: TRBD2 (6 bases). V was cut by 3 bases and J by 9 bases, with 20 bases left in between. Germline assignment: CDR1 SNHLY and CDR2 FYNNEI. This CDR3 is built from 15 residues.

This chain uses TRBV19 with TRBJ2-7; D remains ambiguous. The CDR3 length is 13 residues. With 6 bases removed from V and 3 bases from J, the gap between germline ends came to 12 bases. Looked up from germline, CDR1 is LNHDA and CDR2 is SQIVND (reference sequence). The CDR3 spells CASSPDPGYEQYF. In DNA, the CDR3 is TGTGCCAGTAGCCCTGATCCCGGCTACGAGCAGTACTTC.

This chain connects TRBV2 to TRBJ2-1; D gene uncertain. V lost 4 bases and J lost 5, with 9 bases in between. The CDR3 totals 13 residues. Germline CDR1 is SNHLY and CDR2 is FYNNEI. The CDR3 nucleotides read TGTGCCAGCAGTGTGTTACTGAACAATGAGCAGTTCTTC. Amino acid sequence: CASSVLLNNEQFF.

The chain links TRBV14 to TRBJ1-1; D uncertain. The CDR3 covers 11 residues. CDR1 is SGHDN and CDR2 is FVKESK in the germline V gene. V lost 8 bases, J lost 4 bases, and 8 bases lay in between. DNA for the CDR3: TGTGCCAGCGGACTCCGCACTGAAGCTTTCTTT. Translated, it gives CASGLRTEAFF.

This clone has only one observation. The CDR3 loop is CASSSTSGGARKDTQYF. The CDR3 DNA sequence: TGCGCCAGCAGCTCGACTAGCGGGGGGGCCCGAAAGGATACGCAGTATTTT. This chain joins TRBV5-1 and TRBJ2-3, with 14 nucleotides matching TRBD2. Germline V CDR1 and CDR2: SGHRS, YFSETQ. Germline trimming cut 3 bases from V and 6 bases from J; bases unmatched to any gene: 9. CDR3 length: 17 amino acids.

In the case of this clone: The junction departs from the called germline gene at one end, perhaps through a read error. This rearrangement joins TRBV7-9 to TRBJ1-1; D is possibly TRBD1 (5 bases). Germline CDR1 is SEHNR and CDR2 is FQNEAQ (reference sequence). The CDR3 spans 14 residues. The CDR3 coding sequence is TGTGCCAGCAGCCCCGGGGGGTTGAACGCTGAAGCTTTCTTT. Protein sequence: CASSPGGLNAEAFF.

This chain links TRBV2 with TRBJ1-2; no firm D call. Germline assignment: CDR1 SNHLY and CDR2 FYNNEI. The CDR3 sequence is 12 residues long. V shed 5 bases and J shed 13 bases, with 17 bases lying between them. CDR3 sequence (DNA): TGTGCCAGCAGTAATAACGGTCTACGGGTCACCTTC. Protein sequence: CASSNNGLRVTF.

The J gene is TRBJ2-1, the V gene TRBV10-2; TRBD2 matches 15 bases. Germline V gene lookup returns CDR1 WSHSY and CDR2 SAAADI. Germline trimming cut 5 bases from V and 8 bases from J; bases unmatched to any gene: 7. The CDR3 totals 16 residues. Here the CDR3 reads CASSLPGLAGGYEQFF. The CDR3 region has the DNA TGCGCCAGCAGTCTACCGGGACTAGCGGGAGGTTATGAGCAGTTCTTC.

J is TRBJ2-3 and V is TRBV28, with 10 bases that match TRBD2. V shed 6 bases and J 6 bases; nucleotides not matched to a gene: 12. The CDR3 extends over 16 amino acids. Germline CDR1 MDHEN, CDR2 SYDVKM. CDR3 coding DNA: TGTGCCAGCAGCCAAAATGACCTAGCGGGGGAGGATACGCAGTATTTT. This gives the protein CASSQNDLAGEDTQYF.

This chain joins TRBV5-6 and TRBJ1-2; TRBD1 aligns across 8 bases. With V trimmed by 3 bases and J by 6 bases, 4 bases remained unmatched. The germline V gene encodes CDR1 SGHDT and CDR2 YYEEEE. The CDR3 sequence is 13 residues long. The CDR3 nucleotides read TGTGCCAGCAGCTGGGGGACAGGTGATGGCTACACCTTC. It codes for CASSWGTGDGYTF.

The chain is built from TRBV3-1 (or the pseudogene TRBV3-2) and TRBJ1-2; 7 bases match TRBD1. V lost 1 base and J lost 8; bases outside the gene matches: 4. The germline V gene encodes CDR1 LGHDT and CDR2 YNNKEL (reference sequence). This CDR3 is 13 amino acids long. This CDR3 is CASSQGLTGGYTF. DNA for the CDR3: TGTGCCAGCAGCCAAGGATTGACAGGGGGCTACACCTTC.

The gene calls are TRBV12-3 or TRBV12-4 and TRBJ1-2; 7 nucleotides agree with TRBD1. V was pared by 5 bases and J by 3 bases, with 3 bases of the junction left unmatched. This CDR3 has 13 amino acids. CDR3: CASSLTGYYGYTF. The CDR3 DNA sequence: TGTGCCAGCAGTCTGACAGGGTACTATGGCTACACCTTC.

This clone has only a few counts. V is TRBV28 and J is TRBJ1-2; 7 bases fit TRBD1. The CDR3 is made up of 15 amino acids. The germline CDR1 and CDR2 sequences are MDHEN and SYDVKM. V dropped 6 bases and J dropped 2; count of bases not matched to a gene: 9. CDR3 coding DNA: TGTGCCAGCAGCTTTCCCCGGGACAGAAACTATGGCTACACCTTC. Its translation is CASSFPRDRNYGYTF.